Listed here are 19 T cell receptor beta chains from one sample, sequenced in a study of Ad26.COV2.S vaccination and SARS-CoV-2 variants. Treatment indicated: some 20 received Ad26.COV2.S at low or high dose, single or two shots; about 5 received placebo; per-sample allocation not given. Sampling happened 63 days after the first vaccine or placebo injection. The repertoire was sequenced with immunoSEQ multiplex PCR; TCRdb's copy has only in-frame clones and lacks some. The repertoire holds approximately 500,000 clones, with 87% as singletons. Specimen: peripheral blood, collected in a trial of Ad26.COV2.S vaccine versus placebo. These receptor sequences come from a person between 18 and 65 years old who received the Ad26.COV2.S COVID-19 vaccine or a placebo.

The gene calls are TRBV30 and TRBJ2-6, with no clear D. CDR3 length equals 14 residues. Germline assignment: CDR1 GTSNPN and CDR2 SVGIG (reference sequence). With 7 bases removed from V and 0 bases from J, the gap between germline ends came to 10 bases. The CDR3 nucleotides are TGTGCCTATTTAAGCGACTCTGGGGCCAACGTCCTGACTTTC. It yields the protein CAYLSDSGANVLTF.

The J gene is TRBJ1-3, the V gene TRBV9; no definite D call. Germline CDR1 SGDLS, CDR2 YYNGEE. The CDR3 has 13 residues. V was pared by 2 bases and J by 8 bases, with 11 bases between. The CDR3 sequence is CASSVGVLDTIYF. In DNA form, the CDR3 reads TGTGCCAGCAGCGTGGGAGTTCTCGACACCATATATTTT.

CDR3 protein: CATKPGIPYNEQFF. In DNA, the CDR3 is TGTGCCACCAAACCGGGGATCCCTTACAATGAGCAGTTCTTC. This chain uses TRBV28 with TRBJ2-1; weak D call: TRBD2 (5 bases). Germline V CDR1 and CDR2: MDHEN, SYDVKM. The CDR3 extends over 14 amino acids. Trimming removed 10 bases from V and 4 bases from J, with 17 bases in between.

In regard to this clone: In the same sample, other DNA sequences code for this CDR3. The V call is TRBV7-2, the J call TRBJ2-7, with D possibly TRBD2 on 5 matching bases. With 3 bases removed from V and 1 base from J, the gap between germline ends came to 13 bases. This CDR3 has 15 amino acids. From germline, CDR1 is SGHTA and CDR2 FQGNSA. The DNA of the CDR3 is TGTGCCAGCAGCTTGGGGATAGCGTCATCCTACGAGCAGTACTTC. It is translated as CASSLGIASSYEQYF.

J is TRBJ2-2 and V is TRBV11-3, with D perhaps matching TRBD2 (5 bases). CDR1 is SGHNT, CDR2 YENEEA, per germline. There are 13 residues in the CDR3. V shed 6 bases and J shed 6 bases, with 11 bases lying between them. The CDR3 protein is CASRGSPSGELFF. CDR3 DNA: TGTGCCAGCAGGGGGAGTCCGTCCGGGGAGCTGTTTTTT. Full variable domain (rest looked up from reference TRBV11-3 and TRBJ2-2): EAGVVQSPRYKIIEKKQPVAFWCNPISGHNTLYWYLQNLGQGPELLIRYENEEAVDDSQLPKDRFSAERLKGVDSTLKIQPAELGDSAVYLCASRGSPSGELFFGEGSRLTVL.

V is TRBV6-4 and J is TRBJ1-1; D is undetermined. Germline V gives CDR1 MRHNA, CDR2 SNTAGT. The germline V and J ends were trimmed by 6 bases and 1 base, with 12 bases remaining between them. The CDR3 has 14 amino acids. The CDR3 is CASRESRGNTEAFF. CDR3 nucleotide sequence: TGTGCCAGCAGGGAGTCTCGGGGGAACACTGAAGCTTTCTTT.

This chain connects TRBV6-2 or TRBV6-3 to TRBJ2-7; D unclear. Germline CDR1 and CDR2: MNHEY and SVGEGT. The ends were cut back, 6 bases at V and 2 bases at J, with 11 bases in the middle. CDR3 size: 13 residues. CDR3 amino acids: CASSLGLTYEQYF. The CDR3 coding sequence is TGTGCCAGCAGCCTGGGCCTGACCTACGAGCAGTACTTC.

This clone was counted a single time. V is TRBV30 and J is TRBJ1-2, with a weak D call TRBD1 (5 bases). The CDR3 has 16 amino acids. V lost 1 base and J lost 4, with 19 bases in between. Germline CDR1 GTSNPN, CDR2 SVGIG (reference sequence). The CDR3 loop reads CAWSGSRALILYGYTF. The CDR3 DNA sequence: TGTGCCTGGAGTGGGAGCAGGGCTCTGATCCTCTATGGCTACACCTTC.

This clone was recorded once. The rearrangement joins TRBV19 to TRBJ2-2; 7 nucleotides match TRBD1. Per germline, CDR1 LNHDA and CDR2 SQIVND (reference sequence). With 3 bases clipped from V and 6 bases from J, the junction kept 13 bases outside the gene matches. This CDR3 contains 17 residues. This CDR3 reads CASSIQLYRGSAGELFF. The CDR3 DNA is TGTGCCAGTAGTATCCAACTATACAGGGGTTCGGCCGGGGAGCTGTTTTTT.

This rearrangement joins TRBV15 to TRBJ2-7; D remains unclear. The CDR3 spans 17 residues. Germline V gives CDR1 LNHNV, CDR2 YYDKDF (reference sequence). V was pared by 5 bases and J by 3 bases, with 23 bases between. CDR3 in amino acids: CATSEEAARTSFYEQYF. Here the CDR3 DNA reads TGTGCCACCAGCGAAGAGGCCGCCAGGACCAGTTTCTACGAGCAGTACTTC.

The CDR3 sequence: CASSTRTEGGYTF. DNA of the CDR3: TGTGCCAGTAGTACCAGGACAGAGGGCGGCTACACCTTC. V usage is TRBV19 and J usage is TRBJ1-2; possibly TRBD1 for D (6 bases). The CDR3 extends over 13 amino acids. Per the germline V gene, CDR1 is LNHDA and CDR2 is SQIVND (reference sequence). The V end lost 4 bases, the J end lost 8 bases, and 14 bases lay between the germline ends. Using reference TRBV19 and TRBJ1-2 for the parts outside the CDR3, the full variable domain is DGGITQSPKYLFRKEGQNVTLSCEQNLNHDAMYWYRQDPGQGLRLIYYSQIVNDFQKGDIAEGYSVSREKKESFPLTVTSAQKNPTAFYLCASSTRTEGGYTFGSGTRLTVV.

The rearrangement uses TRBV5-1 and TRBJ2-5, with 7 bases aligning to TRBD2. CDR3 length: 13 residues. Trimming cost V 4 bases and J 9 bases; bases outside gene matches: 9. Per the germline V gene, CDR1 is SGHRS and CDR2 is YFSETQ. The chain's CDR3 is CASSTERGLSQYF. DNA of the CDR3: TGCGCCAGCAGCACGGAGCGGGGTTTGTCCCAGTACTTC.

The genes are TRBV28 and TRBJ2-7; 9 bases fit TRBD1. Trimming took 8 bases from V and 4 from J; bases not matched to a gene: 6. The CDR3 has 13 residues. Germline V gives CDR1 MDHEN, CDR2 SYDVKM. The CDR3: CASWGGQGYEQYF. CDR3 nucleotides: TGTGCCAGCTGGGGGGGACAGGGTTACGAGCAGTACTTC. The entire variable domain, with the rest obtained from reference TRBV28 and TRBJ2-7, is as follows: DVKVTQSSRYLVKRTGEKVFLECVQDMDHENMFWYRQDPGLGLRLIYFSYDVKMKEKGDIPEGYSVSREKKERFSLILESASTNQTSMYLCASWGGQGYEQYFGPGTRLTVT.

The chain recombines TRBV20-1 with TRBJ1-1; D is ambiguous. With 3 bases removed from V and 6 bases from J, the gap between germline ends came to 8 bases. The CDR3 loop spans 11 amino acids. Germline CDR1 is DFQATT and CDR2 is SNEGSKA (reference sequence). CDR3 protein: CSARWSPEAFF. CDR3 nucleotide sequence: TGCAGTGCTAGGTGGTCTCCTGAAGCTTTCTTT.

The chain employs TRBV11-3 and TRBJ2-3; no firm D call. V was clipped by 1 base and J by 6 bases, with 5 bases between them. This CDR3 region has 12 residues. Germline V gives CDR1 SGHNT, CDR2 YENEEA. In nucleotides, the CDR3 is TGTGCCAGCAGCTTAGGTGGGGATACGCAGTATTTT. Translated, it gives CASSLGGDTQYF. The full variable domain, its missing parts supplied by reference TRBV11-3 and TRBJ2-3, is EAGVVQSPRYKIIEKKQPVAFWCNPISGHNTLYWYLQNLGQGPELLIRYENEEAVDDSQLPKDRFSAERLKGVDSTLKIQPAELGDSAVYLCASSLGGDTQYFGPGTRLTVL.

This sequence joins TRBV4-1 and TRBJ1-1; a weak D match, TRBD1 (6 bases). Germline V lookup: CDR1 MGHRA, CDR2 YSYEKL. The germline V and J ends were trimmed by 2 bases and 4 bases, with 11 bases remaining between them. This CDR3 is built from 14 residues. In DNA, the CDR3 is TGCGCCAGCAGCCAACGGGGCAGGGGCACTGAAGCTTTCTTT. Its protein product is CASSQRGRGTEAFF.

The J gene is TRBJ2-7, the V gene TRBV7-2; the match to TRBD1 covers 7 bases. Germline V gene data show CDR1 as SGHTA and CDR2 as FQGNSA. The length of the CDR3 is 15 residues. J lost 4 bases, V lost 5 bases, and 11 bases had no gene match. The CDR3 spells CASSQAGTVVYEQYF. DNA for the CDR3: TGTGCCAGCAGCCAAGCCGGGACAGTCGTTTACGAGCAGTACTTC.

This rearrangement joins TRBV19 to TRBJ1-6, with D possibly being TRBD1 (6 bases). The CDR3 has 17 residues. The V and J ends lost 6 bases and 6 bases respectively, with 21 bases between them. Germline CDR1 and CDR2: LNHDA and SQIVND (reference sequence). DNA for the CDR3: TGTGCCAGTAGGGACCTACAGGGTACTGCGACTAATTCACCCCTCCACTTT. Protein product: CASRDLQGTATNSPLHF.

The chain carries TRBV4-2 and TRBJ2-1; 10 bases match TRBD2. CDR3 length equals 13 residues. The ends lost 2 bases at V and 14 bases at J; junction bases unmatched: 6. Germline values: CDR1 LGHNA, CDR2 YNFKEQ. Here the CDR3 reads CASSQQPGTSEFF. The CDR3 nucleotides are TGTGCCAGCAGCCAACAACCCGGGACTAGCGAGTTCTTC.